This entry describes one TCR beta chain. Antigen unknown. This table comes from immunoSEQ multiplex PCR, and its TCRdb copy is limited to in-frame clones, with some not included. The repertoire holds 210,000 or so clones, with about 92% as singletons. This specimen comes from a study of T cell responses to AZD1222 COVID-19 vaccine. Whole-study results and caveats: Breadth and depth of Spike-specific TCRs rose after two AZD1222 doses. Only five to seven AZD1222 recipients were seropositive at baseline.

Material: peripheral blood, obtained on day 0 of MenACWY control vaccination. The sequence derives from an adult in good health.

Here the CDR3 DNA reads TGTGCTAGTGGCCCAGCCGGGGACAGGCGTAATGAAAAACTGTTTTTT. Amino acid sequence: CASGPAGDRRNEKLFF. The V and J genes are TRBV12-5 and TRBJ1-4, with 8 nucleotides matching TRBD1. J was trimmed by 4 bases and V by 6 bases; bases with no gene match: 10. This CDR3 comprises 16 residues. Germline V CDR1 and CDR2: LGHNT, FRNRAP.